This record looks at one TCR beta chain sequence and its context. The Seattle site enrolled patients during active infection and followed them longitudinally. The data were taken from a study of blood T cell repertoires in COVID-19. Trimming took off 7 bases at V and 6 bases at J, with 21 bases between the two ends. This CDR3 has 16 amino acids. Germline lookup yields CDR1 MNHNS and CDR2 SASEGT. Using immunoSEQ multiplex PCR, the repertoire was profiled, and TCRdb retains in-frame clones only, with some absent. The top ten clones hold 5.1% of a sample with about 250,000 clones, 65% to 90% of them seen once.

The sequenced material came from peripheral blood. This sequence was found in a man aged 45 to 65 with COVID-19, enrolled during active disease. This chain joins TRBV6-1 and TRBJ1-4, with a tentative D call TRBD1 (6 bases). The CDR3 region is CASTDRPLGVYEKLFF. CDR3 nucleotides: TGTGCCAGCACTGACAGGCCCCTCGGCGTATATGAAAAACTGTTTTTT.